The T cell receptor (beta chain) described here comes from a study of CD8 T cells in cerebrospinal fluid in Alzheimer's disease. Profiling of CSF cells used 10X single-cell V(D)J plus 5' expression. TCRdb re-called the 10x single-cell sequencing reads and gives one entry per CDR3 protein, without DNA. This sample's table has several hundred distinct CDR3 sequences. A live/dead marker was used to sort live CSF cells for droplet sequencing. Study results and limitations: In mild cognitive impairment or Alzheimer's disease, the biggest CSF clone made up more TCRs than in controls.

The V gene's germline CDR1 is SGHRS and CDR2 YFSETQ. This CDR3 contains 20 residues. In terms of frequency, this clonotype is large. The antigen remains unidentified. This clonotype originated in a human donor with Parkinson's disease. Sequencing input: cerebrospinal fluid. The V call is TRBV5-1, the J call TRBJ1-6; the TCRdb call, TRBD1, lacks DNA for checking. CDR3 sequence reads: CASSPSEGTGSLWDNSPLHF.